The text below deals with one TCR beta chain. The sample is drawn from a study of T cells expressing NK-cell markers. CDR3 size: 15 residues. The germline V gene has CDR1 LGHNA and CDR2 YSLEER. From the 5' RACE reads, TCRdb lists one entry per CDR3 protein and no DNA. This specimen shows roughly 430,000 distinct CDR3 sequences; the ten leading clones hold 7.3%. The sequenced sample consisted of blood T cells: a sorted CD56 or NKG2C T cell subset, CD4+ or CD8+ T cells, or bulk PBMC T cells (not recorded which). The V call is TRBV4-3, the J call TRBJ2-7. The TCR sequence derives from a woman aged 18-70 years in good health. The chain's CDR3 is CASSQGWGTAYEQYF.